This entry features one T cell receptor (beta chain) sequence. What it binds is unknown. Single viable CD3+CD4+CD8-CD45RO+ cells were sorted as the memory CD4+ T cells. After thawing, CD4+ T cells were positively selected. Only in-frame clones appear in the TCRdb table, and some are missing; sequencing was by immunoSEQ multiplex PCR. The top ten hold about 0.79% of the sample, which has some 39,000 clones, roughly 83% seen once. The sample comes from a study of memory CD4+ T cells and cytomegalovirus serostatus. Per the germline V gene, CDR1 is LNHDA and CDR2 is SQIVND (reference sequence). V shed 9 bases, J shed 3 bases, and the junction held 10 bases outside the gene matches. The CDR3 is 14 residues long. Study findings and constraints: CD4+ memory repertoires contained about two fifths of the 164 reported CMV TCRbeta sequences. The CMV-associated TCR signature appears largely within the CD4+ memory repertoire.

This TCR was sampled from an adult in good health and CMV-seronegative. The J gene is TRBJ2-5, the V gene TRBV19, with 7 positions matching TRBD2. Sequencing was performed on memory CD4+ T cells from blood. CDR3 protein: CASRRTGGEETQYF. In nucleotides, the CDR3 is TGTGCCAGCCGCAGGACGGGGGGAGAAGAGACCCAGTACTTC.